Shown below are 15 T cell receptor beta chains from a single sample sequenced in a study of cytomegalovirus exposure and HLA in healthy donors. The PCR was carried out with 60 Vbeta primers and 13 Jbeta primers. TCRdb keeps only in-frame clones here, not all; method: immunoSEQ multiplex PCR. Of under 250,000 clones in the sample, roughly 85% were seen once. The specimen sequenced was PBMCs. These receptors originate from a girl aged 2 to 10 in good health and CMV-seronegative.

This clone was recorded only once. The V call is TRBV29-1, the J call TRBJ2-3; D unclear. The CDR3 contains 15 residues. The germline V gene has CDR1 SQVTM and CDR2 ANQGSEA. V was shortened by 3 bases and J by 0 bases, with 13 bases between the two germline ends. The CDR3 loop reads CSVDSTVPSTDTQYF. The CDR3 DNA is TGCAGCGTTGACTCCACGGTTCCTAGCACAGATACGCAGTATTTT.

The count of this clone is one. The chain uses TRBV11-2 and TRBJ1-4; tentatively, D is TRBD1 (6 bases). This CDR3 has 15 residues. V was trimmed by 6 bases and J by 5 bases, leaving 16 bases between them. Germline assignment: CDR1 SGHAT and CDR2 FQNNGV. The CDR3 DNA follows: TGTGCCAGCAGTCTACAGGGCCGGGGCAATGAAAAACTGTTTTTT. It specifies CASSLQGRGNEKLFF.

The chain couples TRBV2 to TRBJ1-1; D ambiguous. The CDR3 covers 13 residues. Looked up from germline, CDR1 is SNHLY and CDR2 is FYNNEI. V gave up 4 bases and J gave up 1 base, with 7 bases separating them. DNA of the CDR3: TGTGCCAGCAGTGTTGGCCCGAACACTGAAGCTTTCTTT. Amino acid sequence: CASSVGPNTEAFF.

The chain recombines TRBV27 with TRBJ2-1, with 7 bases aligning to TRBD2. CDR3 size: 19 residues. Losses at the gene ends were 0 bases for V and 0 bases for J; bases not matched to a gene: 11. Germline V gives CDR1 MNHEY, CDR2 SMNVEV (reference sequence). The CDR3 sequence: CASSLSAGEGRGSYNEQFF. The CDR3 DNA reads as TGTGCCAGCAGTTTATCGGCTGGGGAGGGTCGCGGCTCCTACAATGAGCAGTTCTTC.

Of note for this clone: This CDR3 is also generated by other DNA sequences in the sample. This rearrangement joins TRBV25-1 to TRBJ2-7; 7 positions agree with TRBD1. Germline lookup yields CDR1 MGHDK and CDR2 SYGVNS. The V segment lost 6 bases and the J segment 7 bases; nucleotides outside the gene matches: 12. The CDR3 covers 14 residues. The CDR3 DNA follows: TGTGCCAGCAGGGCAGGGGGTGGCTTGGAGGAGCAGTACTTC. This encodes CASRAGGGLEEQYF.

The chain is built from TRBV15 and TRBJ1-4; no firm D call. The CDR3 is 14 amino acids. CDR1 and CDR2 from the germline V gene are LNHNV and YYDKDF (reference sequence). Trimming stripped 8 bases from V and 0 bases from J, with 10 bases between. DNA of the CDR3: TGTGCCACCGCACAGCCAGCAACTAATGAAAAACTGTTTTTT. Its translation is CATAQPATNEKLFF.

V and J are TRBV5-4 and TRBJ2-1, with D possibly matching TRBD1 (6 bases). CDR3 length: 15 amino acids. Looked up from germline, CDR1 is SGHNT and CDR2 is YYREEE (reference sequence). With 4 bases removed from V and 0 bases from J, the gap between germline ends came to 11 bases. The CDR3 sequence is CASSRDTSSYNEQFF. The CDR3 region has the DNA TGTGCCAGCAGCCGGGACACCAGCTCCTACAATGAGCAGTTCTTC.

The chain couples TRBV19 to TRBJ1-4; the match to TRBD1 covers 10 bases. CDR1 is LNHDA and CDR2 is SQIVND in the germline V gene (reference sequence). This CDR3 contains 16 residues. The V gene end was trimmed by 5 bases and the J gene end by 7 bases; junction bases not matched to a gene: 10. The CDR3 loop reads CASSLRQGAFREKLFF. In DNA, the CDR3 is TGTGCCAGTAGTCTCCGACAGGGGGCGTTTCGTGAAAAACTGTTTTTT.

This clone was seen more than once but under ten times. The V and J genes are TRBV6-1 and TRBJ2-7; 7 bases are shared with TRBD1. Trimming at V came to 7 bases and at J to 5 bases, leaving 11 bases not matched to a gene. This CDR3 contains 14 residues. Germline loops: CDR1 MNHNS, CDR2 SASEGT. The CDR3 DNA is TGTGCCAGCATCACAGGGGTCGCTGGCCACGAGCAGTACTTC. Its protein product is CASITGVAGHEQYF.

The chain links TRBV2 to TRBJ2-3, with 7 bases aligning to TRBD2. Germline-derived CDR1 and CDR2 are SNHLY and FYNNEI. This CDR3 contains 14 residues. V lost 6 bases and J lost 3; bases outside the gene matches: 6. Here the CDR3 DNA reads TGTGCCAGCAGGTGGGGGGAGGGGACAGATACGCAGTATTTT. Translating gives CASRWGEGTDTQYF.

The DNA for the CDR3 is TGTGCCTGGAGTGTACCGATTTGGACAGGACTATCACCCCTCCACTTT. It yields the protein CAWSVPIWTGLSPLHF. The chain carries TRBV30 and TRBJ1-6; 7 positions match TRBD1. Germline CDR1 and CDR2: GTSNPN and SVGIG (reference sequence). The CDR3 extends over 16 amino acids. V lost 0 bases, J lost 10 bases, and 12 bases stayed unmatched.

The chain employs TRBV18 and TRBJ2-7, with D perhaps matching TRBD2 (6 bases). The CDR3 is 14 residues long. Trimming shortened V by 5 bases and J by 3 bases, and 14 bases separated the two germline ends. CDR1 is KGHSH, CDR2 LQKENI, per germline. CDR3 nucleotide sequence: TGTGCCAGCTCAACCTCTCGGGGACTCTACGAGCAGTACTTC. Protein: CASSTSRGLYEQYF.

J is TRBJ1-2 and V is TRBV7-9, with a possible D match to TRBD1 (6 bases). V lost 5 bases to trimming and J lost 2 bases, with 18 bases between them. Germline V gene sequence: CDR1 SEHNR, CDR2 FQNEAQ (reference sequence). The CDR3 has 16 residues. The CDR3 region has the DNA TGTGCCAGCAGCGACGGGACACCGACCCACAACTATGGCTACACCTTC. Amino acid sequence: CASSDGTPTHNYGYTF.

This sequence joins TRBV28 and TRBJ2-4; D gene uncertain. The V end was cut by 2 bases, the J end by 0 bases, with 11 bases between. This CDR3 contains 16 residues. CDR1 MDHEN and CDR2 SYDVKM come from the germline V gene. As DNA, the CDR3 is TGTGCCAGCAGTTTAGGGCAGCCGCTAGCCAAAAACATTCAGTACTTC. The encoded protein is CASSLGQPLAKNIQYF.

The chain joins TRBV27 to TRBJ1-1; D call uncertain. Looked up from germline, CDR1 is MNHEY and CDR2 is SMNVEV (reference sequence). The CDR3 totals 14 residues. V lost 0 bases, J lost 5 bases, and 10 bases lay in between. This CDR3 reads CASSLSGRPTEAFF. The DNA for the CDR3 is TGTGCCAGCAGTTTATCGGGCAGGCCAACTGAAGCTTTCTTT.